A single sample gave rise to the 22 T cell receptor beta chains below, sequenced in a study of synovial regulatory T cells in juvenile arthritis. Clones were read by immunoSEQ multiplex PCR, and TCRdb kept only the in-frame ones, dropping some. Recorded for this sample: about 9,600 clones. The specimen sequenced was Treg cells from blood. Subset defined: remaining (HLA-DR-negative) circulating blood Treg cells. These receptors all come from a donor aged 2-30 years with juvenile idiopathic arthritis.

The chain combines TRBV19 with TRBJ1-2; the D gene TCRdb calls, TRBD1, cannot be checked with no DNA. The CDR3 length is 16 residues. Only the protein is on record. Germline V gene sequence: CDR1 LNHDA, CDR2 SQIVND (reference sequence). The CDR3 is CASSIDTPTGNYGYTF. Together with reference TRBV19 and TRBJ1-2, the CDR3 gives the full variable domain: DGGITQSPKYLFRKEGQNVTLSCEQNLNHDAMYWYRQDPGQGLRLIYYSQIVNDFQKGDIAEGYSVSREKKESFPLTVTSAQKNPTAFYLCASSIDTPTGNYGYTFGSGTRLTVV.

V usage is TRBV9 and J usage is TRBJ2-5. Looked up from germline, CDR1 is SGDLS and CDR2 is YYNGEE. The CDR3 runs 12 residues. The DNA sequence is not available. CDR3 residues: CASSSKLGTQYF.

The rearrangement links TRBV27 to TRBJ2-4. CDR1 MNHEY and CDR2 SMNVEV come from the germline V gene (reference sequence). The CDR3 is 15 amino acids. Nucleotide data are not available. This CDR3 reads CASSTRRLAKNIQYF.

This chain uses TRBV2 with TRBJ2-1; TCRdb picks TRBD2, but there is no DNA to check that call. This CDR3 has 13 residues. The DNA sequence is not available. Germline V lookup: CDR1 SNHLY, CDR2 FYNNEI. This CDR3 reads CASSAFRSNEQFF.

Here the CDR3 reads CASSPHSGRTNEKLFF. The chain joins TRBV2 to TRBJ1-4; there is no DNA to check the TCRdb D call of TRBD1. Germline V CDR1 and CDR2: SNHLY, FYNNEI. This CDR3 spans 16 amino acids. No DNA has been recorded.

The V gene is TRBV28, the J gene TRBJ2-2. The CDR3 consists of 12 residues. DNA was not recorded. Germline V gene lookup returns CDR1 MDHEN and CDR2 SYDVKM. The chain's CDR3 is CASSQTTGELFF.

Frequency places this clone as medium-sized. The chain joins TRBV6-6 to TRBJ2-7; absent DNA, TCRdb's TRBD1 call cannot be checked. This CDR3 is built from 13 residues. The DNA is not on file. CDR1 and CDR2 from the germline V gene are MNHNY and SVGAGI (reference sequence). The CDR3 spells CASSYGRNYEQYF.

This sequence joins TRBV5-1 and TRBJ1-3; TCRdb calls TRBD1, which cannot be checked without DNA. Germline CDR1 and CDR2: SGHRS and YFSETQ. The CDR3 is 15 amino acids. Only the protein is available. The CDR3 spells CASSLDQGVGNTIYF.

The chain combines TRBV7-9 with TRBJ2-2; TCRdb's D gene call, TRBD2, goes unchecked for lack of DNA. CDR3 length: 12 amino acids. The DNA is unrecorded. Germline CDR1 and CDR2: SEHNR and FQNEAQ (reference sequence). The CDR3 here is CASSPTTGELFF.

J is TRBJ1-4 and V is TRBV18; absent DNA, TCRdb's TRBD1 call cannot be checked. The germline V gene has CDR1 KGHSH and CDR2 LQKENI. The length of the CDR3 is 16 residues. DNA is not on record. The CDR3 region is CASSSLGQATNEKLFF.

The genes are TRBV5-6 and TRBJ2-7; as DNA is missing, the TRBD1 call by TCRdb cannot be tested. Germline lookup yields CDR1 SGHDT and CDR2 YYEEEE. The CDR3 spans 17 residues. No DNA appears here. CDR3 region: CASSPYGTGLFSYEQYF.

CDR3 loop: CASSYRGYGYTF. V gene TRBV6-5 combines with J gene TRBJ1-2; TCRdb reports TRBD1, a call that lacks DNA to check it against. Per germline, CDR1 MNHEY and CDR2 SVGAGI. The CDR3 has 12 amino acids. The DNA sequence is not available.

This chain connects TRBV14 to TRBJ2-7; TCRdb's D call, TRBD1, is unchecked because there is no DNA. CDR3 length: 14 amino acids. No DNA sequence is on record. Germline CDR1 is SGHDN and CDR2 is FVKESK. The CDR3: CASSPRQYSYEQYF.

The rearrangement uses TRBV4-3 and TRBJ2-3; TCRdb lists TRBD2, though no DNA is available to test this call. This CDR3 region has 17 residues. No DNA appears here. Germline V CDR1 and CDR2: LGHNA, YSLEER. CDR3 in amino acids: CASSQDWGTSDTDTQYF.

The CDR3 region is CAISVVLGQTYEQYF. V and J are TRBV10-3 and TRBJ2-7. The germline V gene encodes CDR1 ENHRY and CDR2 SYGVKD. The CDR3 has 15 residues. DNA for this receptor is not on file.

The chain joins TRBV7-9 to TRBJ2-3; TCRdb names TRBD2, which stays unverified in the absence of DNA. Per germline, CDR1 SEHNR and CDR2 FQNEAQ (reference sequence). CDR3 size: 15 residues. No DNA sequence is on record. The CDR3 sequence: CASSLAGGSTDTQYF. Together with reference TRBV7-9 and TRBJ2-3, the CDR3 gives the full variable domain: DTGVSQNPRHKITKRGQNVTFRCDPISEHNRLYWYRQTLGQGPEFLTYFQNEAQLEKSRLLSDRFSAERPKGSFSTLEIQRTEQGDSAMYLCASSLAGGSTDTQYFGPGTRLTVL.

The chain uses TRBV30 and TRBJ1-2; the D call of TRBD1 rests on TCRdb alone, since no DNA is present to check it. The CDR3 is 11 residues long. No DNA is given. CDR1 and CDR2 from the germline V gene are GTSNPN and SVGIG (reference sequence). CDR3 amino acids: CAWRGGFGYTF.

The V call is TRBV2, the J call TRBJ2-5; the D call of TRBD2 rests on TCRdb alone, since no DNA is present to check it. The CDR3 contains 13 residues. The DNA is not on file. CDR1 and CDR2 (germline): SNHLY, FYNNEI. The CDR3 is CASHPGRQETQYF.

This clone is medium-sized by frequency. The chain combines TRBV10-3 with TRBJ2-2; checking the TCRdb D call of TRBD1 is not possible without DNA. CDR1 is ENHRY and CDR2 is SYGVKD in the germline V gene. The length of the CDR3 is 15 residues. DNA was not recorded. CDR3 residues: CATEPTGVGGGELFF.

The rearrangement joins TRBV19 to TRBJ2-1. The CDR3 has 13 residues. No coding sequence is recorded. Looked up from germline, CDR1 is LNHDA and CDR2 is SQIVND (reference sequence). CDR3 in amino acids: CARRGLPYNEQFF.

The chain has TRBV7-9 and TRBJ2-1; checking the TCRdb D call of TRBD2 is not possible without DNA. Per germline, CDR1 SEHNR and CDR2 FQNEAQ (reference sequence). This CDR3 contains 14 residues. No coding sequence is recorded. The CDR3 loop is CASNPEGSYNEQFF.

This chain connects TRBV27 to TRBJ1-1. The CDR3 extends over 13 amino acids. No nucleotide data were recorded. CDR1 and CDR2 (germline): MNHEY, SMNVEV (reference sequence). The CDR3 spells CASSSYLDTEAFF.